One TCR beta chain is described in this entry. Its antigen is unidentified. The entry originates in a study of a mutant IDH1 vaccine in newly diagnosed glioma. As for the study in general: Previous treatment comprised radiotherapy, temozolomide, or both, mostly both.

Sequenced by immunoSEQ multiplex PCR; TCRdb stores in-frame clones only, minus some. The repertoire holds about 120,000 clones, with roughly 78% as singletons. CDR3 length equals 17 residues. The V gene end was trimmed by 3 bases and the J gene end by 1 base; junction bases not matched to a gene: 8. Time point specified: week 11, during vaccination. Doses comprised 300 ug of mutant IDH1 20-mer peptide each, plus topical imiquimod. This chain links TRBV23-1 with TRBJ1-5; 8 nucleotides line up with TRBD1. TRBV23-1 is an ORF for which the function is uncertain. The sequence derives from a man in his forties with glioma. Here the sequenced sample was PBMCs, taken from a glioma patient whose treatment included an IDH1 peptide vaccine. The CDR3 region is CASSQPHRGESNQPQHF. Here the CDR3 DNA reads TGCGCCAGCAGTCAGCCGCACAGGGGGGAGAGCAATCAGCCCCAGCATTTT.